This TCR beta chain comes out of a study of memory CD4+ T cells and cytomegalovirus serostatus. Authors' processing steps: After removing out-of-frame reads, 2.3 million or so distinct TCRbeta sequences remained. Produced via immunoSEQ multiplex PCR; TCRdb's table is partial and in-frame only. The DNA gave D and trimming, while V, J and clone size come from that table. The profile shows roughly 50,000 clones, 65% to 80% of them singletons. Germline V gene data show CDR1 as SNHLY and CDR2 as FYNNEI. Trimming removed 4 bases from V and 6 bases from J; junction bases left unmatched: 6. The CDR3 contains 13 residues. By frequency in the sample, this clone is medium-sized. The sort gate was single viable CD3+CD4+CD8-CD45RO+ cells for memory CD4+ T cells.

This receptor was obtained from an adult in good health and CMV-seronegative. Sequencing was carried out using memory CD4+ T cells from blood. The gene calls are TRBV2 and TRBJ2-7, with 7 bases that match TRBD2. CDR3 in amino acids: CASSVAGRFEQYF. In DNA form, the CDR3 reads TGTGCCAGCAGTGTAGCGGGCCGTTTCGAGCAGTACTTC.